This TCR beta chain was observed in a study of T cell repertoires in cytomegalovirus infection. About the study: CMV epitopes in the study were HLA-C-restricted (recently identified) and HLA-B-restricted (well studied).

TCRdb reprocessed the reads with MiXCR, giving one entry per CDR3 protein. The table lists about 570,000 distinct CDR3 sequences, about 40% of them singletons. Study-wide points: The ex vivo response showed dominance by HLA-C-restricted CMV-specific TCR beta clonotypes.

This CDR3 spans 19 amino acids. The germline CDR1 and CDR2 sequences are DFQATT and SNEGSKA (reference sequence). Losses at the gene ends were 3 bases for V and 0 bases for J; bases not matched to a gene: 15. Notes on this clonotype: Its antigen remains unknown.

Specimen: cultured PBMCs, collected from culture after CMV antigen stimulation. V and J are TRBV20-1 and TRBJ1-4; 8 bases agree with TRBD1. The TCR sequence derives from a human donor in good health (CMV status not recorded). Some clones in this sample may be carry-over from other donors' samples. CDR3 protein: CSARSSQGAADATNEKLFF. The CDR3 DNA reads TGCAGTGCTAGGAGCTCTCAGGGGGCTGCGGATGCAACTAATGAAAAACTGTTTTTT.